One sample yielded the 16 T cell receptor beta chains listed below, sequenced in a study of T cell responses to AZD1222 COVID-19 vaccine. The repertoire was sequenced with immunoSEQ multiplex PCR; TCRdb's copy has only in-frame clones and lacks some. Here the sample spans about 150,000 clones, 80% to 95% being singletons. The source material was peripheral blood, sampled 28 days after the second AZD1222 dose. These receptors were taken from an adult who received the AZD1222 COVID-19 vaccine.

The chain carries TRBV6-2 or TRBV6-3 and TRBJ1-5, with 8 nucleotides matching TRBD1. Germline V gene lookup returns CDR1 MNHEY and CDR2 SVGEGT. V gave up 2 bases and J gave up 6 bases; unmatched junction bases: 6. The length of the CDR3 is 15 residues. This chain's CDR3 is CASSYLGRGRQPQHF. The CDR3 region has the DNA TGTGCCAGCAGTTACCTAGGCAGGGGGCGTCAGCCCCAGCATTTT.

The rearrangement joins TRBV14 to TRBJ2-1; unclear D gene. The V end lost 4 bases, the J end lost 9 bases, and 16 bases lay between the germline ends. CDR1 is SGHDN and CDR2 is FVKESK in the germline V gene. The length of the CDR3 is 14 residues. The CDR3 is CASSPTRISGEQFF. The CDR3 DNA is TGTGCCAGCAGCCCAACTCGCATTAGTGGTGAGCAGTTCTTC.

The V gene is TRBV19, the J gene TRBJ1-6; D is unresolved. CDR3 size: 14 residues. Trimming removed 4 bases at V and 3 bases at J, with 7 bases between. Germline lookup yields CDR1 LNHDA and CDR2 SQIVND (reference sequence). CDR3 DNA: TGTGCCAGTAGTAGCCAGCTCTATAATTCACCCCTCCACTTT. Encoded protein: CASSSQLYNSPLHF. Filled out from reference TRBV19 and TRBJ1-6, the complete variable domain reads DGGITQSPKYLFRKEGQNVTLSCEQNLNHDAMYWYRQDPGQGLRLIYYSQIVNDFQKGDIAEGYSVSREKKESFPLTVTSAQKNPTAFYLCASSSQLYNSPLHFGNGTRLTVT.

The chain uses TRBV5-1 and TRBJ2-3; D uncertain. The CDR3 contains 16 residues. CDR1 and CDR2 (germline): SGHRS, YFSETQ. Trimming took 3 bases from V and 4 from J, leaving 18 bases between them. CDR3 sequence (DNA): TGCGCCAGCAGCTCCTCCGGGCCCTACGTGGCAGATACGCAGTATTTT. It translates to CASSSSGPYVADTQYF.

V gene TRBV9 combines with J gene TRBJ2-5; D perhaps matches TRBD2 (5 bases). The CDR3 loop spans 14 amino acids. Germline V lookup: CDR1 SGDLS, CDR2 YYNGEE. The V gene lost 3 bases and the J gene lost 5 bases, with 14 bases spanning the gap. The CDR3 DNA reads as TGTGCCAGCAGCGGATCCCCCTCGGGGGAGACCCAGTACTTC. It encodes CASSGSPSGETQYF.

In its sample, this clone was seen a few times. CDR3 DNA sequence: TGTGCCAGCAGTCCACAATCCTCCACAGATACGCAGTATTTT. Translating it yields CASSPQSSTDTQYF. The chain employs TRBV6-6 and TRBJ2-3; D gene ambiguous. Trimming stripped 5 bases from V and 2 bases from J, with 11 bases between. Germline V gene sequence: CDR1 MNHNY, CDR2 SVGAGI (reference sequence). The CDR3 is 14 amino acids.

The V gene is TRBV5-8, the J gene TRBJ1-6; 9 bases line up with TRBD1. J lost 10 bases, V lost 3 bases, and 14 bases had no gene match. The V gene's germline CDR1 is SGHTS and CDR2 YDEGEE. CDR3 length: 17 residues. DNA of the CDR3: TGTGCCAGCAGCTCCGTCCCGGGACAGGGTTCGGGGTCACCCCTCCACTTT. Protein: CASSSVPGQGSGSPLHF.

The chain combines TRBV7-9 with TRBJ1-1, with D unclear. The CDR3 runs to 12 residues. V was pared by 5 bases and J by 4 bases, with 8 bases between. Looked up from germline, CDR1 is SEHNR and CDR2 is FQNEAQ (reference sequence). This CDR3 is CASSVWGTEAFF. The CDR3 nucleotides read TGTGCCAGCAGCGTATGGGGCACTGAAGCTTTCTTT.

This CDR3 reads CASSRRLAQETQYF. The CDR3 nucleotides are TGTGCCAGCAGCCGTCGGTTGGCCCAAGAGACCCAGTACTTC. The rearrangement uses TRBV7-9 and TRBJ2-5; the D is unclear. The length of the CDR3 is 14 residues. The V gene lost 5 bases and the J gene lost 1 base, with 11 bases spanning the gap. Looked up from germline, CDR1 is SEHNR and CDR2 is FQNEAQ (reference sequence).

The chain employs TRBV14 and TRBJ1-6; perhaps TRBD1 as D (6 bases). Trimming took off 1 base at V and 6 bases at J, with 10 bases between the two ends. CDR1 is SGHDN and CDR2 is FVKESK in the germline V gene. This CDR3 comprises 15 residues. CDR3 residues: CASSQVQGTNSPLHF. As DNA, the CDR3 is TGTGCCAGCAGCCAAGTCCAGGGGACTAATTCACCCCTCCACTTT.

The rearrangement links TRBV9 to TRBJ2-6, with D perhaps matching TRBD2 (5 bases). The V gene's germline CDR1 is SGDLS and CDR2 YYNGEE. Trimming took 0 bases from V and 0 from J, leaving 7 bases between them. The CDR3 consists of 16 residues. CDR3 sequence reads: CASSVGELSGANVLTF. In nucleotides, the CDR3 is TGTGCCAGCAGCGTAGGGGAGCTCTCTGGGGCCAACGTCCTGACTTTC.

This chain connects TRBV20-1 to TRBJ1-5; D ambiguous. Germline V gene lookup returns CDR1 DFQATT and CDR2 SNEGSKA (reference sequence). CDR3 length: 13 residues. V was trimmed by 3 bases and J by 2 bases, leaving 8 bases between them. The CDR3 DNA is TGCAGTGCTAGTGTGTGGGGCAATCAGCCCCAGCATTTT. As protein: CSASVWGNQPQHF.

The genes are TRBV6-5 and TRBJ2-7, with TRBD2 identical over 8 bases. The CDR3 has 15 residues. CDR1 and CDR2 from the germline V gene are MNHEY and SVGAGI. V lost 0 bases, J lost 3 bases, and 4 bases stayed unmatched. CDR3 in amino acids: CASSYSRGAGYEQYF. In DNA, the CDR3 is TGTGCCAGCAGTTACTCGCGGGGGGCGGGCTACGAGCAGTACTTC.

The rearrangement uses TRBV6-6 and TRBJ2-1, with D tentatively TRBD2 (6 bases). CDR3 length: 13 amino acids. The germline CDR1 and CDR2 sequences are MNHNY and SVGAGI (reference sequence). Trimming shortened V by 7 bases and J by 4 bases, and 11 bases separated the two germline ends. The CDR3 nucleotides read TGTGCCAGCACTCCTAGCGCTTACAATGAGCAGTTCTTC. It yields the protein CASTPSAYNEQFF.

This chain links TRBV19 with TRBJ1-5, with a tentative D call TRBD1 (5 bases). The CDR3 totals 15 residues. Germline V lookup: CDR1 LNHDA, CDR2 SQIVND (reference sequence). Trimming left V 6 bases short and J 2 bases short, with 14 bases between. CDR3 nucleotides: TGTGCCAGTAGGGGGCTTCTGGGTCGCAATCAGCCCCAGCATTTT. Protein product: CASRGLLGRNQPQHF. The full variable domain, in which reference TRBV19 and TRBJ1-5 provide the parts outside the CDR3, is DGGITQSPKYLFRKEGQNVTLSCEQNLNHDAMYWYRQDPGQGLRLIYYSQIVNDFQKGDIAEGYSVSREKKESFPLTVTSAQKNPTAFYLCASRGLLGRNQPQHFGDGTRLSIL.

The chain links TRBV4-2 to TRBJ2-1; the D gene is possibly TRBD2 (5 bases). The CDR3 is 14 residues long. Trimming pared 3 bases from V and 6 bases from J, leaving 12 bases between. CDR1 is LGHNA, CDR2 YNFKEQ, per germline. CDR3 sequence: CASSQDSHRNEQFF. The CDR3 coding sequence is TGTGCCAGCAGCCAGGACTCCCACCGCAATGAGCAGTTCTTC.